This T cell receptor (beta chain) was documented in a study of T cell responses to AZD1222 COVID-19 vaccine. The CDR3 totals 15 residues. Germline V gene lookup returns CDR1 SNHLY and CDR2 FYNNEI. The germline V and J ends were trimmed by 5 bases and 4 bases, with 14 bases remaining between them. The method was immunoSEQ multiplex PCR; TCRdb's version includes in-frame clones alone and lacks a portion of them. This sample has 150,000 or so clones; more than 85% occur once, and the top ten carry around 0.85%. This rearrangement joins TRBV2 to TRBJ2-2; D remains unclear. The sequence was obtained from an adult in good health. The specimen comprised peripheral blood, sampled on day 0 of MenACWY control vaccination. CDR3 in DNA: TGTGCCAGCAGTCTGGACGTTCACGCCACCGGGGAGCTGTTTTTT. Translating gives CASSLDVHATGELFF.